This T cell receptor beta chain was recovered during a study of OX40 agonist ivuxolimab in advanced cancers. On the study more broadly: People who had prior anti-PD-1, anti-PD-L1 or anti-CTLA-4 therapy could take part, and around 40% had some. Notes on the study in general: CD8+ T cells were the subset that, on average, had more expanded clones than CD4+. Within 6 weeks, CD4+ and CD8+ blood T cells expanded clonally at 0.1 to 3.0 mg/kg. Among the least clonally expanded were partial responders at 0.1-3.0 mg/kg.

In regard to this clone: What it recognizes is unknown.

Germline V gene lookup returns CDR1 SGHAT and CDR2 FQNNGV. The CDR3 length is 13 residues. V dropped 5 bases and J dropped 6 bases, with 12 bases sitting between them. TCRdb keeps only in-frame clones here, not all; method: immunoSEQ multiplex PCR. The sample shows tens of thousands of clones, approximately 84% of them seen only once. The specimen comprised CD4+ or CD8+ T cells sorted from blood, sampled in a trial of the OX40 agonist ivuxolimab. This clonotype was sampled from an adult with an advanced solid tumor such as melanoma, head and neck, liver or kidney cancer. J is TRBJ2-3 and V is TRBV11-2; weak D call: TRBD1 (5 bases). The chain's CDR3 is CASSQGFVDTQYF. For the CDR3, the DNA is TGTGCCAGCAGCCAGGGTTTCGTGGATACGCAGTATTTT.